This T cell receptor (beta chain) was observed in a study of CD8+ T cells in alopecia areata. Notes on the study in general: The study found that many expanded lesional clones persisted in scalp and blood during tofacitinib.

About this clone: Antigen unknown.

Treatment indicated: oral pan-JAK inhibitor, 5-10 mg twice daily. Alopecia areata patients provided lesional scalp punch biopsies and peripheral blood, both collected for the study. Both CD4+ and CD8+ T cells were separated by sorting PBMCs. The length of the CDR3 is 11 residues. Trimming shortened V by 6 bases and J by 6 bases, and 12 bases separated the two germline ends. Germline V lookup: CDR1 DFQATT, CDR2 SNEGSKA (reference sequence). RNA extraction and reverse transcription yielded cDNA as sequencing template. Repertoires were generated with immunoSEQ multiplex PCR, while TCRdb's copy carries only in-frame clones and drops some. This sample has 150,000 to 200,000 clones, with around three fifths found just once.

The material was CD4+ T cells sorted from blood, obtained at week 24, from a patient treated with tofacitinib. The source is a human donor with alopecia areata. The rearrangement links TRBV20-1 to TRBJ2-7, with D maybe TRBD1 (6 bases). The CDR3 sequence is CSAEIQGEQYF. The CDR3 DNA reads as TGCAGTGCCGAGATACAGGGCGAGCAGTACTTC.